The rows below give T cell receptor beta chains drawn from one sample of a study of blood T cell repertoires in COVID-19. Clones were read by immunoSEQ multiplex PCR, and TCRdb kept only the in-frame ones, dropping some. Among about 58,000 clones, more than 85% were seen once, and the ten largest hold around 7.4%. The sequencing sample was made of peripheral blood. All receptors derive from a human donor with active COVID-19. The donor label of this sample is uncertain. Both conserved end residues are part of each CDR3. A D gene is named only where the DNA matches it firmly. Clone size is not always given. Where it is, it says once, few, many or a class for expanded clones.

clone_size	d_call	v_call	j_call	cdr3_nt	cdr3_aa
.	.	TRBV6-1	TRBJ1-2	TGTGCCAGCAGTGAAAAGGGGGTGTATGGCTACACCTTC	CASSEKGVYGYTF
few	.	TRBV27	TRBJ2-7	TGTGCCAGCAGTCTAAAACAGGGACGCTCCAACCCGGGCGAGCAGTACTTC	CASSLKQGRSNPGEQYF
.	.	TRBV4-1	TRBJ2-5	TGCGCCAGCAGCCAAGAGGGGTTGAGTTTTGGAGGGACCCAGTACTTC	CASSQEGLSFGGTQYF
.	TRBD1	TRBV5-4	TRBJ1-6	TGTGCCAGCAGCCGAGCCGACAGGGGAAATTCACCCCTCCACTTT	CASSRADRGNSPLHF
once	.	TRBV3-1/TRBV3-2	TRBJ2-7	TGTGCCAGCAGCGATCGCGGACAGTACGAGCAGTACTTC	CASSDRGQYEQYF
.	.	TRBV11-2	TRBJ2-7	TGTGCCAGCAGCCTCTATCCAACCTACGAGCAGTACTTC	CASSLYPTYEQYF
.	.	TRBV10-3	TRBJ2-2	TGTGCCATCAGCACAACAGGGTCGGGTACCGGGGAGCTGTTTTTT	CAISTTGSGTGELFF
.	.	TRBV4-1	TRBJ1-2	TGCGCCAGCAGCCAAGTGAGAATCCCCTATGGCTACACCTTC	CASSQVRIPYGYTF
.	TRBD1	TRBV27	TRBJ2-7	TGTGCCAGCAGGGGGACAGGGAGCTCCTACGAGCAGTACTTC	CASRGTGSSYEQYF
.	TRBD1	TRBV29-1	TRBJ2-7	TGCAGCGTTGAAGATTACCGGACAGGGTCCTACGAGCAGTACTTC	CSVEDYRTGSYEQYF
.	.	TRBV28	TRBJ1-3	TGTGCCAGCAGTTTATCGGCGGGGATAGGAAACACCATATATTTT	CASSLSAGIGNTIYF
.	.	TRBV12-3/TRBV12-4	TRBJ1-2	TGTGCCAGCAGTTTGGGGCGGTTCGGCTACACCTTT	CASSLGRFGYTF
.	TRBD2	TRBV6-5	TRBJ2-1	TGTGCCAGCAGTTACGGCGGGGGGGACAATGAGCAGTTCTTC	CASSYGGGDNEQFF
.	TRBD2	TRBV7-6	TRBJ2-7	TGTGCCAGCATGCCGGGACTAGCGGGAGTGGGCGAGCAGTACTTC	CASMPGLAGVGEQYF
.	.	TRBV3-1/TRBV3-2	TRBJ2-7	TGTGCCAGCAGCCACGGAAATGGAGCCTACGAGCAGTACTTC	CASSHGNGAYEQYF